This T cell receptor (beta chain) came from a study of blood T cell repertoires in COVID-19. At the level of the study: The study drew acute and convalescent COVID-19 samples from the United States, Italy and Spain. T cells, B-cell-depleted T cells, or PBMCs supplied cDNA or gDNA.

In the original workflow: For nucleated cells, counts were estimated from reference gene primer amplification. Only in-frame clones appear in the TCRdb table, and some are missing; sequencing was by immunoSEQ multiplex PCR. Clone size and V and J calls were adopted from that table, with D and trimming inferred from the DNA. The table includes over 300,000 clones, roughly 85% detected once. This clonotype was sampled from a human donor in a cohort sampled during active COVID-19. Sequenced: peripheral blood.

Here the CDR3 reads CASTGQTNTGELFF. CDR3 coding DNA: TGTGCCAGCACCGGACAAACGAACACCGGGGAGCTGTTTTTT. The chain employs TRBV11-1 and TRBJ2-2, with D possibly being TRBD1 (5 bases). V was clipped by 7 bases and J by 0 bases, with 9 bases between them. The CDR3 is 14 residues long. Germline values: CDR1 SGHAT, CDR2 FQDESV (reference sequence).